This T cell receptor (beta chain) was recovered during a study of radiotherapy plus CTLA-4 blockade in lung cancer. Study-wide context: Around 18% of enrolled patients responded objectively, and 31% had disease control. Study-level points and caveats: Reported findings show early blood T cell clone dynamics, with interferon-beta, best predicted response. TCR clones of tumor origin grew in blood after radiotherapy plus ipilimumab.

Clones were sequenced by immunoSEQ multiplex PCR, and TCRdb holds only the in-frame ones, with some missing. Among 50,000 to 70,000 clones listed, just under 85% were seen once. Points on this clone: Its target is not known.

The CDR3 is made up of 12 amino acids. Germline V gene sequence: CDR1 MDHEN, CDR2 SYDVKM. V was cut by 6 bases and J by 6 bases, with 12 bases left in between. The source was peripheral blood, collected from a patient treated with radiotherapy plus ipilimumab. The V and J genes are TRBV28 and TRBJ2-7; a possible D gene is TRBD1 (5 bases). The clonotype originates from a human donor with non-small cell lung cancer whose response to radiotherapy plus ipilimumab could not be evaluated. The CDR3 reads CASRSTVSEQYF. The CDR3 DNA reads as TGTGCCAGCAGATCGACAGTATCCGAGCAGTACTTC.